The 16 T cell receptor beta chains in this list originate from one sample, sequenced in a study of blood T cell repertoires in COVID-19. Sequenced by immunoSEQ multiplex PCR; TCRdb stores in-frame clones only, minus some. The table records about 160,000 clones, about 85% of them present only once. Input material: peripheral blood. These receptors were taken from a human donor with acute or convalescent COVID-19. The donor label of this sample is uncertain.

The V gene is TRBV7-8, the J gene TRBJ1-1; D ambiguous. Germline CDR1 and CDR2: SGHVS and FQNEAQ. The length of the CDR3 is 13 residues. V shed 1 base and J shed 7 bases, with 10 bases lying between them. The CDR3 reads CASSLVTRGEAFF. The CDR3 DNA sequence: TGTGCCAGCAGCTTAGTGACCCGGGGTGAAGCTTTCTTT. The full variable domain, rest sourced from reference TRBV7-8 and TRBJ1-1, is GAGVSQSPRYKVAKRGQDVALRCDPISGHVSLFWYQQALGQGPEFLTYFQNEAQLDKSGLPSDRFFAERPEGSVSTLKIQRTQQEDSAVYLCASSLVTRGEAFFGQGTRLTVV.

V is TRBV28 and J is TRBJ2-7, with 10 bases lining up with TRBD1. Trimming took 6 bases from V and 1 from J; bases not matched to a gene: 3. The CDR3 has 14 amino acids. Germline-derived CDR1 and CDR2 are MDHEN and SYDVKM. CDR3 in DNA: TGTGCCAGCAGAGGACAGGGGGGGTCCTACGAGCAGTACTTC. It encodes CASRGQGGSYEQYF.

The chain couples TRBV2 to TRBJ2-1; TRBD2 aligns across 14 bases. The V segment lost 3 bases and the J segment 10 bases; nucleotides outside the gene matches: 8. The V gene's germline CDR1 is SNHLY and CDR2 FYNNEI. The CDR3 loop spans 16 amino acids. The CDR3 coding sequence is TGTGCCAGCAGTGAGTCGGGACTAGCGGGAGTACCGGAGCAGTTCTTC. It yields the protein CASSESGLAGVPEQFF.

The V and J genes are TRBV2 and TRBJ2-5; D may be TRBD2 (6 bases). The DNA end lines up better with TRBJ2-7; the J call may be wrong. Germline assignment: CDR1 SNHLY and CDR2 FYNNEI. CDR3 length: 14 residues. The CDR3 reads CASSEQGLSYEQYF. The DNA for the CDR3 is TGTGCCAGCAGTGAACAGGGACTTAGCTACGAGCAGTACTTC.

This clone was counted ten times or more. The chain links TRBV13 to TRBJ2-1; 7 bases map to TRBD1. Germline-derived CDR1 and CDR2 are PRHDT and FYEKMQ (reference sequence). The trim removed 6 bases at V and 6 bases at J, leaving 11 bases unmatched. The CDR3 contains 15 residues. CDR3 residues: CASRKLGGAGNEQFF. CDR3 DNA sequence: TGTGCCAGCAGGAAACTAGGGGGCGCAGGCAATGAGCAGTTCTTC.

This chain joins TRBV11-3 and TRBJ2-5; the match to TRBD2 covers 9 bases. This CDR3 is 17 amino acids long. Germline V gene sequence: CDR1 SGHNT, CDR2 YENEEA. The ends lost 0 bases at V and 5 bases at J; junction bases unmatched: 10. CDR3 bases: TGTGCCAGCAGCTTAGAGTACGGCGGGGGGGCCGTGGAGACCCAGTACTTC. Translating it yields CASSLEYGGGAVETQYF.

Turning to this clone: Different DNA sequences within this sample yield the same CDR3. This chain links TRBV19 with TRBJ2-3; 7 bases align to TRBD1. V shed 6 bases, J shed 1 base, and the junction held 1 base outside the gene matches. This CDR3 comprises 13 residues. The germline V gene encodes CDR1 LNHDA and CDR2 SQIVND (reference sequence). The CDR3 DNA reads as TGTGCCAGTAGCGGACAGGGCACAGATACGCAGTATTTT. Residues: CASSGQGTDTQYF.

This rearrangement joins TRBV5-4 to TRBJ1-6, with D unclear. The CDR3 loop spans 17 amino acids. V lost 4 bases and J 2 bases, leaving 16 bases between the germline ends. Germline values: CDR1 SGHNT, CDR2 YYREEE (reference sequence). Written as DNA, the CDR3 is TGTGCCAGCAGCCCCCCGGGAGTTGAAGCCTATAATTCACCCCTCCACTTT. Protein sequence: CASSPPGVEAYNSPLHF.

This clone appeared a few times. V and J are TRBV6-5 and TRBJ1-1; 7 bases fit TRBD1. V shed 7 bases and J 11 bases; nucleotides not matched to a gene: 13. The CDR3 sequence is 13 residues long. CDR1 is MNHEY and CDR2 is SVGAGI in the germline V gene. Here the CDR3 reads CASIYRQGFVAFF. CDR3 DNA: TGTGCCAGCATTTATCGACAGGGCTTCGTTGCTTTCTTT.

This clone was recorded a few times. The chain recombines TRBV5-4 with TRBJ1-4; 9 bases line up with TRBD1. The germline V gene has CDR1 SGHNT and CDR2 YYREEE (reference sequence). The CDR3 consists of 15 residues. V lost 3 bases, J lost 5 bases, and 5 bases stayed unmatched. DNA of the CDR3: TGTGCCAGCAGCTCCTCCGGGACAGGGAATGAAAAACTGTTTTTT. It encodes CASSSSGTGNEKLFF.

The chain employs TRBV6-5 and TRBJ2-7; 10 nucleotides align to TRBD1. The germline V gene encodes CDR1 MNHEY and CDR2 SVGAGI. The V and J ends lost 6 bases and 2 bases, in that order; junction bases with no gene match: 7. The CDR3 is 15 residues long. The CDR3 coding sequence is TGTGCCAGCAGACTTTCCGGGACAGGGGCCTACGAGCAGTACTTC. As protein: CASRLSGTGAYEQYF.

V is TRBV7-2 and J is TRBJ1-5; D unresolved. This CDR3 is built from 15 residues. Trimming left V 1 base short and J 5 bases short, with 12 bases between. Germline lookup yields CDR1 SGHTA and CDR2 FQGNSA. CDR3 DNA: TGTGCCAGCAGCTTAGGGCAACTTCTAGATCAGCCCCAGCATTTT. Translated, it gives CASSLGQLLDQPQHF. Based on the CDR3 plus reference TRBV7-2 and TRBJ1-5, the full variable domain is GAGVSQSPSNKVTEKGKDVELRCDPISGHTALYWYRQSLGQGLEFLIYFQGNSAPDKSGLPSDRFSAERTGGSVSTLTIQRTQQEDSAVYLCASSLGQLLDQPQHFGDGTRLSIL.

The chain links TRBV7-9 to TRBJ2-7; 7 nucleotides agree with TRBD1. The CDR3 has 14 residues. V gave up 1 base and J gave up 4 bases; unmatched junction bases: 4. Germline V lookup: CDR1 SEHNR, CDR2 FQNEAQ (reference sequence). This CDR3 reads CASSLGQGYYEQYF. Written as DNA, the CDR3 is TGTGCCAGCAGCTTAGGACAGGGATATTACGAGCAGTACTTC.

The chain has TRBV5-1 and TRBJ1-1; no reliable D call. Per the germline V gene, CDR1 is SGHRS and CDR2 is YFSETQ. Trimming took 4 bases from V and 1 from J, leaving 14 bases between them. The CDR3 runs 15 residues. The CDR3 region has the DNA TGCGCCAGCAGCCCTCCAGGCTTCAGGAACACTGAAGCTTTCTTT. Amino acid sequence: CASSPPGFRNTEAFF.

The rearrangement links TRBV30 to TRBJ1-6; unclear D gene. This CDR3 region has 15 residues. Trimming pared 4 bases from V and 6 bases from J, leaving 16 bases between. CDR1 and CDR2 (germline): GTSNPN, SVGIG (reference sequence). The CDR3 is CAWNPTGFGNSPLHF. CDR3 coding DNA: TGTGCCTGGAACCCCACCGGGTTTGGTAATTCACCCCTCCACTTT.

The rearrangement uses TRBV7-3 and TRBJ1-1; D gene unclear. The CDR3 contains 13 residues. V shed 2 bases and J shed 3 bases, with 7 bases lying between them. Germline lookup yields CDR1 SGHTA and CDR2 FQGTGA. The CDR3 region has the DNA TGTGCCAGCAGCTTAGAACGAGACACTGAAGCTTTCTTT. Its translation: CASSLERDTEAFF. Combining the CDR3 with reference TRBV7-3 and TRBJ1-1 gives the whole variable domain GAGVSQTPSNKVTEKGKYVELRCDPISGHTALYWYRQSLGQGPEFLIYFQGTGAADDSGLPNDRFFAVRPEGSVSTLKIQRTERGDSAVYLCASSLERDTEAFFGQGTRLTVV.